A single sample gave rise to the 5 T cell receptor beta chains below, sequenced in a study of CD8 T cells in ankylosing spondylitis. Findings and caveats of the study: A motif of several highly homologous TCR beta variants was seen as apparently characteristic of ankylosing spondylitis blood.

These receptors' antigens are unknown. MiXCR was run by TCRdb on the 5' RACE reads, yielding one entry per CDR3 protein. The sample has about 800,000 distinct CDR3 sequences, around 11% seen once; the top ten hold roughly 0.51%. The sample taken for sequencing was blood, either unsorted or a sorted T cell fraction (not recorded which). All receptors come from a male donor with ankylosing spondylitis.

This chain joins TRBV20-1 and TRBJ1-1; maybe TRBD1 (5 bases). The CDR3 runs to 13 residues. Trimming pared 3 bases from V and 6 bases from J, leaving 14 bases between. The germline CDR1 and CDR2 sequences are DFQATT and SNEGSKA (reference sequence). This chain's CDR3 is CSASARWGAEAFF. For the CDR3, the DNA is TGCAGTGCTAGCGCGAGATGGGGGGCTGAAGCTTTCTTT.

There are a few counts of this clonotype. This chain links TRBV6-2 or TRBV6-3 with TRBJ1-5; TRBD1 aligns across 12 bases. Trimming took 2 bases from V and 1 from J; bases not matched to a gene: 9. CDR1 and CDR2 from the germline V gene are MNHEY and SVGEGT. The CDR3 loop spans 19 amino acids. CDR3 region: CASSYPGTGGSISNQPQHF. The CDR3 nucleotides are TGTGCCAGCAGTTACCCCGGGACAGGGGGCTCGATAAGCAATCAGCCCCAGCATTTT.

The rearrangement links TRBV5-1 to TRBJ1-1, with D unclear. V lost 1 base and J 0 bases, leaving 10 bases between the germline ends. The CDR3 runs to 15 residues. Germline CDR1 is SGHRS and CDR2 is YFSETQ. The CDR3 reads CASSLTVAMNTEAFF. CDR3 sequence (DNA): TGCGCCAGCAGCTTGACAGTAGCCATGAACACTGAAGCTTTCTTT.

V usage is TRBV7-2 and J usage is TRBJ2-3, with TRBD1 matching over 10 bases. V gave up 4 bases and J gave up 8 bases; unmatched junction bases: 9. Germline V gene lookup returns CDR1 SGHTA and CDR2 FQGNSA. The CDR3 runs to 15 residues. In nucleotides, the CDR3 is TGTGCCAGCAGCTCCCGACAGGGGGCGGAAGTTACGCAGTATTTT. It specifies CASSSRQGAEVTQYF.

This clonotype was detected a few times. The chain combines TRBV5-1 with TRBJ2-7; D may correspond to TRBD1 or TRBD2 (5 bases each). The CDR3 is 15 amino acids. V was trimmed by 4 bases and J by 2 bases, leaving 16 bases between them. Germline V gene data show CDR1 as SGHRS and CDR2 as YFSETQ. CDR3 sequence: CASSPLTGTTYEQYF. The CDR3 DNA sequence: TGCGCCAGCAGCCCCCTCACGGGGACCACCTACGAGCAGTACTTC.